Listed below are T cell receptor beta chains from one sample, sequenced in a study of blood T cell repertoires in COVID-19. Sequencing was performed with immunoSEQ multiplex PCR; in TCRdb, only in-frame clones are kept and a portion is missing. Counted here are around 440,000 clones, approximately 90% occurring once; the ten biggest clones make up 10% to 15%. Sequencing was performed on peripheral blood. The receptors come from a woman aged 45-59 years with COVID-19, enrolled during active disease. Both conserved end residues are part of each CDR3. A D gene is named only where the DNA matches it firmly. The size entry is marked missing in some rows and otherwise reads once, few, many or a size class.

v_call: TRBV18
j_call: TRBJ2-2
d_call: .
clone_size: once
cdr3_aa: CASSPPGGYTGELFF
cdr3_nt: TGTGCCAGCTCACCACCAGGGGGATACACCGGGGAGCTGTTTTTT

v_call: TRBV3-1/TRBV3-2
j_call: TRBJ2-1
d_call: TRBD2
clone_size: .
cdr3_aa: CASSQERGGYNEQFF
cdr3_nt: TGTGCCAGCAGCCAGGAGCGGGGGGGGTACAATGAGCAGTTCTTC

v_call: TRBV29-1
j_call: TRBJ1-5
d_call: TRBD1
clone_size: few
cdr3_aa: CSVAGGEQPQHF
cdr3_nt: TGCAGCGTTGCAGGGGGCGAACAGCCCCAGCATTTT

v_call: TRBV2
j_call: TRBJ1-3
d_call: TRBD1
clone_size: many
cdr3_aa: CARSRGQASSSGNTIYF
cdr3_nt: TGTGCCCGCTCCAGGGGACAGGCAAGTTCCTCTGGAAACACCATATATTTT

v_call: TRBV19
j_call: TRBJ2-2
d_call: .
clone_size: .
cdr3_aa: CASRTGRVDGELFF
cdr3_nt: TGTGCCAGTAGAACAGGGAGGGTAGACGGGGAGCTGTTTTTT

v_call: TRBV5-1
j_call: TRBJ1-4
d_call: TRBD1
clone_size: .
cdr3_aa: CASRAGTGEEKLFF
cdr3_nt: TGCGCCAGCAGGGCGGGGACAGGAGAAGAAAAACTGTTTTTT

v_call: TRBV5-1
j_call: TRBJ2-2
d_call: TRBD2
clone_size: .
cdr3_aa: CASSWERGQGGELFF
cdr3_nt: TGCGCCAGCAGCTGGGAGCGGGGCCAGGGCGGGGAGCTGTTTTTT

v_call: TRBV30
j_call: TRBJ1-6
d_call: .
clone_size: .
cdr3_aa: CAWTTGEINSPLHF
cdr3_nt: TGTGCCTGGACGACCGGGGAGATTAATTCACCCCTCCACTTT

v_call: TRBV27
j_call: TRBJ2-1
d_call: TRBD2
clone_size: .
cdr3_aa: CASSRGGAREQFF
cdr3_nt: TGTGCCAGCTCCCGCGGGGGGGCTCGCGAGCAGTTCTTC

v_call: TRBV11-2
j_call: TRBJ1-6
d_call: .
clone_size: .
cdr3_aa: CASSLSEAPLHF
cdr3_nt: TGTGCCAGCAGCCTTAGCGAGGCGCCCCTCCACTTT

v_call: TRBV10-2
j_call: TRBJ2-7
d_call: TRBD2
clone_size: .
cdr3_aa: CASSESGGSYEQYF
cdr3_nt: TGCGCCAGCAGTGAGTCGGGGGGGTCCTACGAGCAGTACTTC

v_call: TRBV5-1
j_call: TRBJ2-1
d_call: TRBD2
clone_size: .
cdr3_aa: CASSLVPSGVSEQFF
cdr3_nt: TGCGCCAGCAGCTTGGTTCCCAGCGGGGTTAGTGAGCAGTTCTTC

v_call: TRBV3-1/TRBV3-2
j_call: TRBJ2-2
d_call: TRBD1
clone_size: .
cdr3_aa: CASSQDERGPTGELFF
cdr3_nt: TGTGCCAGCAGCCAAGATGAGAGGGGGCCCACCGGGGAGCTGTTTTTT

v_call: TRBV6-5
j_call: TRBJ1-2
d_call: .
clone_size: .
cdr3_aa: CASSPGASYGYTF
cdr3_nt: TGTGCCAGCAGCCCCGGTGCGTCCTATGGCTACACCTTC

v_call: TRBV13
j_call: TRBJ1-1
d_call: TRBD1
clone_size: .
cdr3_aa: CASSLTQGAGVTEAFF
cdr3_nt: TGTGCCAGCAGCTTAACCCAGGGGGCAGGAGTGACTGAAGCTTTCTTT

v_call: TRBV23-1
j_call: TRBJ1-4
d_call: .
clone_size: .
cdr3_aa: CASSPRPQGEKLFF
cdr3_nt: TGCGCCAGCAGTCCGAGACCCCAGGGAGAAAAACTGTTTTTT

v_call: TRBV19
j_call: TRBJ1-1
d_call: .
clone_size: .
cdr3_aa: CATTVSPGDTEAFF
cdr3_nt: TGTGCCACTACCGTCAGCCCGGGGGACACTGAAGCTTTCTTT

v_call: TRBV19
j_call: TRBJ1-6
d_call: .
clone_size: .
cdr3_aa: CASSIGMGGTYNSPLHF
cdr3_nt: TGTGCCAGTAGTATTGGTATGGGAGGGACCTATAATTCACCCCTCCACTTT

v_call: TRBV9
j_call: TRBJ1-1
d_call: TRBD1
clone_size: .
cdr3_aa: CASSGGTGGRTEAFF
cdr3_nt: TGTGCCAGCAGCGGGGGGACAGGGGGACGCACTGAAGCTTTCTTT

v_call: TRBV6-2/TRBV6-3
j_call: TRBJ1-1
d_call: TRBD1
clone_size: many
cdr3_aa: CASSYATGVGTEAFF
cdr3_nt: TGTGCCAGCAGTTACGCGACAGGGGTAGGCACTGAAGCTTTCTTT

v_call: TRBV7-7
j_call: TRBJ2-7
d_call: .
clone_size: .
cdr3_aa: CASSLAGFEGGPSYEQYF
cdr3_nt: TGTGCCAGCAGCTTAGCGGGTTTCGAGGGGGGGCCGTCCTACGAGCAGTACTTC

v_call: TRBV4-1
j_call: TRBJ1-1
d_call: TRBD1
clone_size: .
cdr3_aa: CASHRGLPMNTEAFF
cdr3_nt: TGCGCCAGCCACAGGGGGCTCCCGATGAACACTGAAGCTTTCTTT

v_call: TRBV27
j_call: TRBJ1-2
d_call: TRBD1
clone_size: .
cdr3_aa: CASRLAGQEIYGYTF
cdr3_nt: TGTGCCAGCAGATTAGCGGGACAGGAGATCTATGGCTACACCTTC

v_call: TRBV10-1
j_call: TRBJ2-7
d_call: .
clone_size: .
cdr3_aa: CASSDGNEQYF
cdr3_nt: TGCGCCAGCAGTGACGGGAACGAGCAGTACTTC

v_call: TRBV9
j_call: TRBJ1-2
d_call: TRBD1
clone_size: .
cdr3_aa: CASSAGQGEGYGYTF
cdr3_nt: TGTGCCAGCAGCGCAGGACAGGGGGAGGGCTATGGCTACACCTTC

v_call: TRBV28
j_call: TRBJ2-5
d_call: .
clone_size: .
cdr3_aa: CASSLQGNQETQYF
cdr3_nt: TGTGCCAGCAGTCTCCAGGGAAATCAAGAGACCCAGTACTTC

v_call: TRBV3-1/TRBV3-2
j_call: TRBJ2-7
d_call: TRBD2
clone_size: .
cdr3_aa: CASSPAGTSAYYEQYF
cdr3_nt: TGTGCCAGCAGCCCCGCCGGGACTAGCGCATACTACGAGCAGTACTTC

v_call: TRBV11-3
j_call: TRBJ2-5
d_call: TRBD2
clone_size: .
cdr3_aa: CASSLIAGPQETQYF
cdr3_nt: TGTGCCAGCAGCTTGATAGCGGGGCCCCAAGAGACCCAGTACTTC

v_call: TRBV9
j_call: TRBJ2-2
d_call: TRBD1
clone_size: .
cdr3_aa: CASSGGTGAGGELFF
cdr3_nt: TGTGCCAGCAGCGGGGGGACAGGGGCTGGCGGGGAGCTGTTTTTT

v_call: TRBV7-9
j_call: TRBJ1-2
d_call: .
clone_size: few
cdr3_aa: CASSIRSGYTF
cdr3_nt: TGTGCCAGCAGCATCCGTTCCGGCTACACCTTC

v_call: TRBV25-1
j_call: TRBJ2-2
d_call: TRBD2
clone_size: .
cdr3_aa: CASTTTSGGAQTGELFF
cdr3_nt: TGTGCCAGCACCACGACTAGCGGGGGGGCCCAGACCGGGGAGCTGTTTTTT

v_call: TRBV11-2
j_call: TRBJ1-3
d_call: TRBD1
clone_size: once
cdr3_aa: CASSPRTGNGNTIYF
cdr3_nt: TGTGCCAGCAGCCCCCGGACAGGGAATGGAAACACCATATATTTT

v_call: TRBV4-1
j_call: TRBJ2-7
d_call: TRBD1
clone_size: .
cdr3_aa: CASSQDRKGARDEQYF
cdr3_nt: TGCGCCAGCAGCCAAGATAGGAAGGGGGCGCGAGACGAGCAGTACTTC

v_call: TRBV11-2
j_call: TRBJ2-3
d_call: .
clone_size: .
cdr3_aa: CASSWGEGAGSTDTQYF
cdr3_nt: TGTGCCAGCAGCTGGGGTGAGGGTGCGGGGAGCACAGATACGCAGTATTTT

v_call: TRBV6-5
j_call: TRBJ1-1
d_call: TRBD1
clone_size: .
cdr3_aa: CASIITGDGTEAFF
cdr3_nt: TGTGCCAGCATCATAACAGGGGATGGCACTGAAGCTTTCTTT

v_call: TRBV29-1
j_call: TRBJ1-2
d_call: .
clone_size: .
cdr3_aa: CSVEAFGYTF
cdr3_nt: TGCAGCGTGGAGGCCTTCGGCTACACCTTC

v_call: TRBV27
j_call: TRBJ2-1
d_call: TRBD2
clone_size: few
cdr3_aa: CASKPGLDNEQFF
cdr3_nt: TGTGCCAGCAAGCCGGGACTAGACAATGAGCAGTTCTTC